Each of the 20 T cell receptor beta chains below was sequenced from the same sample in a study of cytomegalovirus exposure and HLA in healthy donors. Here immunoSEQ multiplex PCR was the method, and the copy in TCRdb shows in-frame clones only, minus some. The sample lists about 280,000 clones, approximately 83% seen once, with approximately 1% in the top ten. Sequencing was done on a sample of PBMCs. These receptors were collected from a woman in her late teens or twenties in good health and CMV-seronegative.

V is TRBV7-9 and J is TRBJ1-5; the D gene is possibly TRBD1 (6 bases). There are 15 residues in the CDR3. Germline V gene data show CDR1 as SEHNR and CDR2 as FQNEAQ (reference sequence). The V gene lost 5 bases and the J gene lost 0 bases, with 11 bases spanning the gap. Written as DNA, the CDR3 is TGTGCCAGCAGCCCCGGACAGCATAGCAATCAGCCCCAGCATTTT. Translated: CASSPGQHSNQPQHF.

CDR3 amino acids: CSVELSGAAYNEQFF. The CDR3 bases are TGCAGCGTTGAGCTTAGCGGGGCAGCCTACAATGAGCAGTTCTTC. The chain links TRBV29-1 to TRBJ2-1; 8 nucleotides match TRBD2. Germline lookup yields CDR1 SQVTM and CDR2 ANQGSEA. With V trimmed by 3 bases and J by 2 bases, 6 bases remained unmatched. The CDR3 runs 15 residues.

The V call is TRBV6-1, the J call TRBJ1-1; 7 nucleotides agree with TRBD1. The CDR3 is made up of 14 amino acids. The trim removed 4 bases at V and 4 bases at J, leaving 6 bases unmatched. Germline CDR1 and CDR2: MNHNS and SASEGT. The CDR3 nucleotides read TGTGCCAGCAGTGCCTGGACAGGTAGCACTGAAGCTTTCTTT. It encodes CASSAWTGSTEAFF.

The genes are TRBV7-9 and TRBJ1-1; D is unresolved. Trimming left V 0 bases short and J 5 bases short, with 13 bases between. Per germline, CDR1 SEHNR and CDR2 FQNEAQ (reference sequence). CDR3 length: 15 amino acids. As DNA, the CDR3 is TGTGCCAGCAGCTTAGCGCAATCGGTAAAGACTGAAGCTTTCTTT. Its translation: CASSLAQSVKTEAFF.

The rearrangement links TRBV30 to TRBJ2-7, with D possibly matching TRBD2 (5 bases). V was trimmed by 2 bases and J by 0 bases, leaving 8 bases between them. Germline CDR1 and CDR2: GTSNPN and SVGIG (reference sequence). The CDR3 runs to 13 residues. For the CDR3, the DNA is TGTGCCTGGAGTCTTGCGGGCTCCTACGAGCAGTACTTC. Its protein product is CAWSLAGSYEQYF.

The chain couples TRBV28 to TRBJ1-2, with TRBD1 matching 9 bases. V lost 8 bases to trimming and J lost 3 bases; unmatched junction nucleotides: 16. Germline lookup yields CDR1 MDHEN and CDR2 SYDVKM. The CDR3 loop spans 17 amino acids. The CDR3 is CASVGVLRDRDDYGYTF. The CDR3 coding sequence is TGTGCCAGCGTGGGGGTGCTAAGGGACAGGGATGACTATGGCTACACCTTC.

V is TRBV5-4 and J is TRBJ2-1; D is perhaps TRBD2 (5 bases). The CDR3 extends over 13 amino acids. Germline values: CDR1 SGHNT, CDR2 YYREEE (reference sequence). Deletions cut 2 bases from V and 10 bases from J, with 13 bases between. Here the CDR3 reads CASSLGGFNEQFF. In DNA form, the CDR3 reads TGTGCCAGCAGCTTAGGCGGGTTCAACGAGCAGTTCTTC.

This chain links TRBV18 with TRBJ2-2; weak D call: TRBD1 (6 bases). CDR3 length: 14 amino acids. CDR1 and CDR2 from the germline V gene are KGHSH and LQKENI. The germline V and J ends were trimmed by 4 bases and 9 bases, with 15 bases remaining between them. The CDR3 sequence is CASSQTGRLWELFF. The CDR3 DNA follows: TGTGCCAGCTCACAAACAGGGAGATTGTGGGAGCTGTTTTTT.

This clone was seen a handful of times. This chain's CDR3 is CAWSRGVDDQPQHF. Here the CDR3 DNA reads TGTGCCTGGAGCAGGGGAGTGGATGATCAGCCCCAGCATTTT. V gene TRBV30 combines with J gene TRBJ1-5; D is possibly TRBD1 (6 bases). Germline V gene sequence: CDR1 GTSNPN, CDR2 SVGIG (reference sequence). The CDR3 covers 14 residues. The germline V and J ends were trimmed by 3 bases and 5 bases, with 14 bases remaining between them.

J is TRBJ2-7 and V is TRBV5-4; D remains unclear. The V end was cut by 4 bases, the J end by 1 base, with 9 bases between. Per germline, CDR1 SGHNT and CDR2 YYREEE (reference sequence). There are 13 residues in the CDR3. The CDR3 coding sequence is TGTGCCAGCAGCGCGAGTTTTTCCTACGAGCAGTACTTC. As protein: CASSASFSYEQYF.

CDR3 residues: CASSYSAGEQYF. The DNA of the CDR3 is TGTGCCAGCAGTTACTCAGCAGGCGAGCAGTACTTC. The chain has TRBV6-6 and TRBJ2-7; D gene unclear. V was shortened by 0 bases and J by 6 bases, with 6 bases between the two germline ends. The V gene's germline CDR1 is MNHNY and CDR2 SVGAGI (reference sequence). The CDR3 length is 12 residues.

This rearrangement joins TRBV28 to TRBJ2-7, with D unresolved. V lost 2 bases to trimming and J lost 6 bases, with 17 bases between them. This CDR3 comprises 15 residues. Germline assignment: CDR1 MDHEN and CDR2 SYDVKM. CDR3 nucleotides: TGTGCCAGCAGTTTAATAAAGCCCGATCTCGGCGAGCAGTACTTC. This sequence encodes CASSLIKPDLGEQYF.

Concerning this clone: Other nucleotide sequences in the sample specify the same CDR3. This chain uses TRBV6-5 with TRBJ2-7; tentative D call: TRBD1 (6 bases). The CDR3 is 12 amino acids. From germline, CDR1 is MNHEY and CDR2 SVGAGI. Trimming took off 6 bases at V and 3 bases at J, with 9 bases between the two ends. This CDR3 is CASRTGSYEQYF. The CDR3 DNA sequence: TGTGCCAGCAGGACAGGAAGCTACGAGCAGTACTTC.

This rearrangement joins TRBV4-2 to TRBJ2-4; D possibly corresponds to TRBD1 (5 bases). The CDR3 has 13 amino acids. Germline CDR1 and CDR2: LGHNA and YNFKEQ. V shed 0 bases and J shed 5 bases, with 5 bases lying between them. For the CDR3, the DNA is TGTGCCAGCAGCCAAGAACAGGAAAACATTCAGTACTTC. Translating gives CASSQEQENIQYF.

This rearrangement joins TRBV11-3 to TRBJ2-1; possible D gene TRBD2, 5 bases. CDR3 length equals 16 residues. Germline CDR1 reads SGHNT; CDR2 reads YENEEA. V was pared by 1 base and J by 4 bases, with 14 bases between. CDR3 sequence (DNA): TGTGCCAGCAGCTTAGGTTCCCTAGCTGTATACAATGAGCAGTTCTTC. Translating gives CASSLGSLAVYNEQFF. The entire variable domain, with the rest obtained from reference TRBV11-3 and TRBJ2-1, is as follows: EAGVVQSPRYKIIEKKQPVAFWCNPISGHNTLYWYLQNLGQGPELLIRYENEEAVDDSQLPKDRFSAERLKGVDSTLKIQPAELGDSAVYLCASSLGSLAVYNEQFFGPGTRLTVL.

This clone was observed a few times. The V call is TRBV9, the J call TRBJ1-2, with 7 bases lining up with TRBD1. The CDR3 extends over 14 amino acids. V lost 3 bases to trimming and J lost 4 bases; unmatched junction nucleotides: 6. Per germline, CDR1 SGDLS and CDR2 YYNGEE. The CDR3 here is CASSARGQGYGYTF. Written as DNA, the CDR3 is TGTGCCAGCAGCGCAAGGGGGCAGGGCTATGGCTACACCTTC.

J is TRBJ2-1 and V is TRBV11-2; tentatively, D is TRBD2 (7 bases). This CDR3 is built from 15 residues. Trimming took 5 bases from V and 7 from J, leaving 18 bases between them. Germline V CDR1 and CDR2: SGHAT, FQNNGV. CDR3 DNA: TGTGCCAGCAGCCCAAGGGGGGGATCGAGGAATGAGCAGTTCTTC. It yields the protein CASSPRGGSRNEQFF.

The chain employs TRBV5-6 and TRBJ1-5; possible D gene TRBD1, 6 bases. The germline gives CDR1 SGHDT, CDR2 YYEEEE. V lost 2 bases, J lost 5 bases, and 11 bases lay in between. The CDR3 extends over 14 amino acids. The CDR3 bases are TGTGCCAGCAGCTTCGGGGGGGCTGATCAGCCCCAGCATTTT. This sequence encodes CASSFGGADQPQHF.

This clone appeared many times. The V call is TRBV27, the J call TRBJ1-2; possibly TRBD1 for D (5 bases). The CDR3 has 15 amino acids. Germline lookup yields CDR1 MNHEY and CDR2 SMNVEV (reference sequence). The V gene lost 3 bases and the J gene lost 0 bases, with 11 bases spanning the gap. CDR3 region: CASSFITGPNYGYTF. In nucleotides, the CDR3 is TGTGCCAGCAGTTTCATCACAGGACCTAACTATGGCTACACCTTC.

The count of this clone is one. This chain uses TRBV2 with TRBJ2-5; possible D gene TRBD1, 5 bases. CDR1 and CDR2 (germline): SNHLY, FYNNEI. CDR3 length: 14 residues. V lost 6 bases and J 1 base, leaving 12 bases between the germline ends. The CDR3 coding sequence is TGTGCCAGCAGGGGGCTAGTGATCCAAGAGACCCAGTACTTC. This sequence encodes CASRGLVIQETQYF.